This T cell receptor (beta chain) was sequenced for a study of human T cells and chemical hapten exposure. This clonotype has a count of ten or more. The sample's time point: patch test 2, 6 weeks after DPC sensitization. Treatment defined: therapeutic diphenylcyclopropenone sensitization with weekly scalp DPC. Patches went on only after blood had been drawn each time. The CDR3 runs 16 residues. J was trimmed by 3 bases and V by 10 bases; bases with no gene match: 11. MiXCR was run by TCRdb on the RACE reads, yielding one entry per CDR3 protein. The sample lists 84,000 or so distinct CDR3 sequences; 9.5% to 13% were seen once.

The TCR was taken from a woman between 25 and 40 years old with alopecia areata. Some clones in this sample may be carry-over from other donors' samples. The chain links TRBV12-3 or TRBV12-4 to TRBJ2-7, with 14 bases lining up with TRBD2. The sequences come from whole blood, collected in connection with sensitization to the hapten diphenylcyclopropenone (DPC). The DNA for the CDR3 is TGTGCCAAAAGCGGGACTAGCGGGAGACCCAACTACGAGCAGTACTTC. As protein: CAKSGTSGRPNYEQYF.